This T cell receptor (beta chain) originates from a study of T cells in Graves' hyperthyroidism and ophthalmopathy. In the study overall: Peripheral blood was drawn at first diagnosis, prior to all treatment.

Germline V gene sequence: CDR1 MNHNS, CDR2 SASEGT. The CDR3 sequence is 12 residues long. Trimming pared 7 bases from V and 1 base from J, leaving 7 bases between. Amplification yielded TCR beta CDR3 regions, with RNA transcripts as the source. An initial round of RT-PCR targeting the TCR CDR3 relied on the HTBI primer set. One entry per CDR3 protein results from TCRdb running MiXCR on the multiplex PCR reads. The data hold 450,000 to 500,000 distinct CDR3 sequences, with roughly 22% observed a single time. Ophthalmopathy patients had Clinical Activity Score at least 3, NOSPECS grade at least 4, duration under 3 months. The study excluded patients with uncontrolled infection, other autoimmune disease, pregnancy or lactation. This clonotype was observed a single time.

The specimen sequenced was blood. The sequence derives from a woman between 65 and 79 years old with Graves' ophthalmopathy. The chain has TRBV6-1 and TRBJ2-5; D uncertain. In DNA, the CDR3 is TGTGCCAGCATCGTCCCCCAAGAGACCCAGTACTTC. Translated, it gives CASIVPQETQYF.